These T cell receptor beta chains were read from a single sample in a study of T cells in Graves' hyperthyroidism and ophthalmopathy. A single record per CDR3 protein comes from TCRdb applying MiXCR to the multiplex PCR reads. The table shows about 610,000 distinct CDR3 sequences, with roughly 50% occurring only once. The sequencing sample was made of peripheral blood or thyroid tissue (not recorded which). All receptors come from a woman between 18 and 29 years old with Graves' hyperthyroidism. The CDR3 runs from the conserved cysteine through the conserved F or W. The D gene is left open where the match is weak. Only some rows state a clone size, as once, few, many or a class for expanded clones.

d_call	j_call	clone_size	v_call	cdr3_nt	cdr3_aa
TRBD1	TRBJ1-5	many	TRBV29-1	TGCAGCGCTCGGGGGACAGAAAATCAGCCCCAGCATTTT	CSARGTENQPQHF
.	TRBJ2-7	.	TRBV9	TGTGCCAGCAGCGTAGTGGGACCAACGAAGGGCTATGGCTACACCTACGAGCAGTACTTC	CASSVVGPTKGYGYTYEQYF
.	TRBJ1-1	.	TRBV5-1	TGCGCCAGCAGCTTGAGTTGGAGTGAAGCTTTCTTT	CASSLSWSEAFF
TRBD2	TRBJ2-3	.	TRBV20-1	TGCAGTGCTAGACCTCGACTAGCTGATACGCAGTATTTT	CSARPRLADTQYF
.	TRBJ2-3	many	TRBV24-1	TGTGCCACCAGTGACCCAGGAGACAGCACAGATACGCAGTATTTT	CATSDPGDSTDTQYF
.	TRBJ1-1	many	TRBV19	TGTGCCAGTAGCCTCGGCCCCGGGCAGAGAGCTTTCTTT	CASSLGPGQRAFF
.	TRBJ2-5	.	TRBV7-2	TGTGCCAGCAGCTTGGTAGTCGGACTAGAGACCCAGTACTTC	CASSLVVGLETQYF
TRBD1	TRBJ2-5	.	TRBV29-1	TGCAGCGTCACAGAGACAGGGAATGTTGAGACCCAGTACTTC	CSVTETGNVETQYF
.	TRBJ1-4	once	TRBV7-8	TGTGCCAGCAGCTTAGGCAGGGGTAGCGGGGAAAAACTGTTTTTT	CASSLGRGSGEKLFF
.	TRBJ2-5	.	TRBV29-1	TGCAGTGCTAGCAGGGGGGCCCAGTACTTC	CSASRGAQYF
.	TRBJ1-2	few	TRBV10-3	TGTGCCATCAGTGCTACCGGGGACGGGGACTATGGCTACACCTTC	CAISATGDGDYGYTF